These 29 T cell receptor beta chains came from one sample sequenced in a study of T cells in Graves' hyperthyroidism and ophthalmopathy. The source material, RNA transcripts, was used to amplify TCR beta CDR3 regions. A set of HTBI primers served as the primers for a first-round RT-PCR of the TCR CDR3. MiXCR was run by TCRdb on the multiplex PCR reads, yielding one entry per CDR3 protein. The repertoire holds about 260,000 distinct CDR3 sequences, less than 20% seen once, with about 29% in the top ten. The source material was blood. The receptors come from a woman aged 18-30 years with Graves' ophthalmopathy.

The chain has TRBV11-2 and TRBJ2-2, with TRBD2 matching 9 bases. V gave up 6 bases and J gave up 5 bases; unmatched junction bases: 19. The CDR3 sequence is 19 residues long. The germline CDR1 and CDR2 sequences are SGHAT and FQNNGV. For the CDR3, the DNA is TGTGCCAGCAGGCAACAGGGTGGGCTAGCGGGATTCAAAACCGGGGAGCTGTTTTTT. Amino acid sequence: CASRQQGGLAGFKTGELFF.

This clonotype came up once. The J gene is TRBJ2-2, the V gene TRBV6-5, with D unresolved. Germline-derived CDR1 and CDR2 are MNHEY and SVGAGI. The V gene lost 0 bases and the J gene lost 7 bases, with 3 bases spanning the gap. The CDR3 spans 12 residues. CDR3 in amino acids: CASSYSIGELFF. The CDR3 region has the DNA TGTGCCAGCAGTTACTCCATCGGGGAGCTGTTTTTT.

This clonotype has ten or more counts. The chain has TRBV18 and TRBJ1-5, with a possible D match to TRBD1 (5 bases). Trimming took off 6 bases at V and 5 bases at J, with 14 bases between the two ends. This CDR3 is built from 14 residues. The V gene's germline CDR1 is KGHSH and CDR2 LQKENI. DNA of the CDR3: TGTGCCAGCTCTACCAGGCAGGGAGATCAGCCCCAGCATTTT. Amino acids: CASSTRQGDQPQHF.

This clonotype was detected ten times or more. This sequence joins TRBV28 and TRBJ2-2, with 7 bases fitting TRBD1. Germline CDR1 reads MDHEN; CDR2 reads SYDVKM. This CDR3 is built from 20 residues. After removal of 6 bases from V and 1 base from J, the junction contained 20 bases not matched to a gene. The CDR3 sequence is CASSPLYNNRGRGNTGELFF. The CDR3 DNA reads as TGTGCCAGCAGCCCGCTATATAATAACAGGGGCCGGGGGAACACCGGGGAGCTGTTTTTT.

This clonotype has ten or more counts. V usage is TRBV2 and J usage is TRBJ1-1; no reliable D call. V was shortened by 9 bases and J by 1 base, with 12 bases between the two germline ends. The CDR3 covers 13 residues. Germline values: CDR1 SNHLY, CDR2 FYNNEI. This CDR3 is CASEALPNTEAFF. The DNA of the CDR3 is TGTGCCAGTGAAGCGCTTCCGAACACTGAAGCTTTCTTT. Full variable domain (remainder filled in from reference TRBV2 and TRBJ1-1): EPEVTQTPSHQVTQMGQEVILRCVPISNHLYFYWYRQILGQKVEFLVSFYNNEISEKSEIFDDQFSVERPDGSNFTLKIRSTKLEDSAMYFCASEALPNTEAFFGQGTRLTVV.

This clonotype has a count of ten or more. V usage is TRBV28 and J usage is TRBJ2-7, with a possible D match to TRBD1 (5 bases). V lost 2 bases to trimming and J lost 5 bases, with 10 bases between them. CDR3 length: 13 residues. Germline V gene lookup returns CDR1 MDHEN and CDR2 SYDVKM. The CDR3, as DNA: TGTGCCAGCAGTTTAGTAGTAGGGGACGAGCAGTACTTC. It codes for CASSLVVGDEQYF.

This clonotype is large (0.1 to 1%) by share. This rearrangement joins TRBV2 to TRBJ2-7; TRBD1 matches at 8 bases. The germline V gene encodes CDR1 SNHLY and CDR2 FYNNEI. This CDR3 is built from 15 residues. V was clipped by 7 bases and J by 2 bases; unmatched bases: 10. DNA for the CDR3: TGTGCCAGCACCCGAAGACAGGGGACCCCCTACGAGCAGTACTTC. Translation gives CASTRRQGTPYEQYF. The variable domain in full, with the rest retrieved from reference TRBV2 and TRBJ2-7, is EPEVTQTPSHQVTQMGQEVILRCVPISNHLYFYWYRQILGQKVEFLVSFYNNEISEKSEIFDDQFSVERPDGSNFTLKIRSTKLEDSAMYFCASTRRQGTPYEQYFGPGTRLTVT.

Ten or more counts support this clonotype. The chain combines TRBV11-2 with TRBJ2-5; 11 nucleotides line up with TRBD2. Germline V CDR1 and CDR2: SGHAT, FQNNGV. There are 15 residues in the CDR3. After removal of 2 bases from V and 9 bases from J, the junction contained 8 bases not matched to a gene. The CDR3 is CASSLIATSGTPQYF. Here the CDR3 DNA reads TGTGCCAGCAGCTTAATTGCGACTAGCGGGACCCCCCAGTACTTC.

This clonotype was seen at least ten times. The rearrangement joins TRBV30 to TRBJ1-3, with D possibly being TRBD1 (5 bases). Trimming took off 0 bases at V and 11 bases at J, with 14 bases between the two ends. CDR1 and CDR2 from the germline V gene are GTSNPN and SVGIG (reference sequence). This CDR3 is 13 amino acids long. This CDR3 is CAWSVYGQGAIYF. The DNA for the CDR3 is TGTGCCTGGAGTGTATATGGCCAGGGCGCCATATATTTT. Full variable domain (rest looked up from reference TRBV30 and TRBJ1-3): SQTIHQWPATLVQPVGSPLSLECTVEGTSNPNLYWYRQAAGRGLQLLFYSVGIGQISSEVPQNLSASRPQDRQFILSSKKLLLSDSGFYLCAWSVYGQGAIYFGEGSWLTVV.

CDR3 region: CASSYLGPGRDEQYF. The CDR3, as DNA: TGTGCCAGCAGCTACCTGGGCCCGGGGCGGGACGAGCAGTACTTC. The chain is built from TRBV7-8 and TRBJ2-7, with D possibly being TRBD1 or TRBD2 (5 bases each). The germline V and J ends were trimmed by 4 bases and 5 bases, with 18 bases remaining between them. Germline assignment: CDR1 SGHVS and CDR2 FQNEAQ. The CDR3 contains 15 residues.

This clonotype was counted a few times. CDR3 DNA sequence: TGCGCCAGCAGCATACCCGGCCAGGGCTACGAGCAGTACTTC. Protein sequence: CASSIPGQGYEQYF. The chain is built from TRBV4-1 and TRBJ2-7; tentative D call: TRBD1 (5 bases). CDR3 length: 14 residues. Germline V gene data show CDR1 as MGHRA and CDR2 as YSYEKL. V lost 5 bases and J 3 bases, leaving 14 bases between the germline ends.

This clonotype was seen at least ten times. The chain carries TRBV20-1 and TRBJ1-6, with D possibly matching TRBD1 (6 bases). The CDR3 runs 14 residues. V lost 3 bases to trimming and J lost 14 bases, with 20 bases between them. Germline V gene sequence: CDR1 DFQATT, CDR2 SNEGSKA (reference sequence). The CDR3, as DNA: TGCAGTGCTAGCCAATATGGGGGCAGAAGTTCCCTCCACTTT. Its protein is CSASQYGGRSSLHF.

This clonotype was seen ten or more times. V usage is TRBV20-1 and J usage is TRBJ1-5, with D tentatively TRBD1 (5 bases). CDR3 size: 14 residues. Germline-derived CDR1 and CDR2 are DFQATT and SNEGSKA (reference sequence). V lost 1 base and J lost 0, with 7 bases in between. The CDR3 DNA follows: TGCAGTGCTAGAGTGGGGGGTAGCAATCAGCCCCAGCATTTT. Translated: CSARVGGSNQPQHF.

Comments on this clonotype: A much larger clone lies a single base off, so this may be a read error. V gene TRBV6-8 combines with J gene TRBJ1-5; D might be TRBD1 (5 bases). The CDR3 runs to 13 residues. Per the germline V gene, CDR1 is MNHGY and CDR2 is SAAAGT. The V gene lost 10 bases and the J gene lost 2 bases, with 12 bases spanning the gap. CDR3 DNA: TGTGCCACCCTGGGGCAGCGCAATCAGCCCCAGCATTTT. Amino acid sequence: CATLGQRNQPQHF.

Ten or more counts support this clonotype. V and J are TRBV6-1 and TRBJ1-1; no firm D call. The CDR3 extends over 14 amino acids. The germline V gene encodes CDR1 MNHNS and CDR2 SASEGT. V dropped 8 bases and J dropped 1 base, with 14 bases sitting between them. The CDR3 loop is CASFLNSRNTEAFF. The CDR3 coding sequence is TGTGCCAGCTTCCTAAACTCAAGGAACACTGAAGCTTTCTTT.

This clonotype was detected only a few times. The chain links TRBV4-3 to TRBJ2-5; D unclear. The V gene's germline CDR1 is LGHNA and CDR2 YSLEER. The V and J ends lost 2 bases and 2 bases respectively, with 6 bases between them. The CDR3 has 13 amino acids. The CDR3 DNA is TGCGCCAGCAGCCAACTGTTACAAGAGACCCAGTACTTC. It encodes CASSQLLQETQYF.

This clonotype came up many times. V usage is TRBV10-3 and J usage is TRBJ1-1; D gene uncertain. V lost 0 bases to trimming and J lost 2 bases, with 7 bases between them. The CDR3 is made up of 14 amino acids. Germline values: CDR1 ENHRY, CDR2 SYGVKD. The CDR3 DNA sequence: TGTGCCATCAGTGAGTCTAAGGGTAACACTGAAGCTTTCTTT. Amino acid sequence: CAISESKGNTEAFF.

This clonotype occurred many times. This rearrangement joins TRBV7-9 to TRBJ2-1; 10 bases are a match to TRBD1. Per the germline V gene, CDR1 is SEHNR and CDR2 is FQNEAQ (reference sequence). This CDR3 has 21 amino acids. The ends lost 1 base at V and 4 bases at J; junction bases unmatched: 19. The CDR3 nucleotides read TGTGCCAGCAGCTTAGGTGCTGGGACAGGGGAACTCCGGGGTTCGTACAATGAGCAGTTCTTC. Translation: CASSLGAGTGELRGSYNEQFF.

This clonotype was observed at least ten times. The chain couples TRBV6-1 to TRBJ1-6, with no clear D. The V and J ends lost 2 bases and 7 bases respectively, with 9 bases between them. The germline gives CDR1 MNHNS, CDR2 SASEGT. The CDR3 runs 14 residues. This CDR3 reads CASSEKAWNSPLHF. CDR3 bases: TGTGCCAGCAGTGAAAAGGCATGGAATTCACCCCTCCACTTT.

The table lists this clonotype with many counts. The chain uses TRBV20-1 and TRBJ1-1, with D uncertain. The CDR3 spans 10 residues. Germline loops: CDR1 DFQATT, CDR2 SNEGSKA (reference sequence). V was pared by 5 bases and J by 8 bases, with 9 bases between. The CDR3 nucleotides are TGCAGTGCTGCCCGTGAAGAAGCTTTCTTT. Its translation: CSAAREEAFF.

The chain links TRBV15 to TRBJ2-2; D is unresolved. The germline CDR1 and CDR2 sequences are LNHNV and YYDKDF (reference sequence). V was trimmed by 0 bases and J by 4 bases, leaving 9 bases between them. The CDR3 spans 15 residues. CDR3 sequence: CATSRDKILTGELFF. CDR3 nucleotides: TGTGCCACCAGCAGAGATAAGATTCTCACCGGGGAGCTGTTTTTT.

Worth noting for this clonotype: This may be a read error, as it is one base from a much larger clone. The chain couples TRBV12-3 or TRBV12-4 to TRBJ1-3; the D gene is possibly TRBD1 (5 bases). The CDR3 totals 15 residues. CDR3: CASGLPGNSGNTIYF. The CDR3, as DNA: TGTGCCAGCGGTTTACCAGGGAACTCTGGAAACACCATATATTTT.

This clonotype showed up just a few times. V and J are TRBV19 and TRBJ2-4; D not resolved. Per germline, CDR1 LNHDA and CDR2 SQIVND (reference sequence). This CDR3 spans 13 amino acids. V was cut by 4 bases and J by 4 bases, with 8 bases left in between. The CDR3 region has the DNA TGTGCCAGTAGTACAGGCAGGAAAAACATTCAGTACTTC. This sequence encodes CASSTGRKNIQYF. Filled out from reference TRBV19 and TRBJ2-4, the complete variable domain reads DGGITQSPKYLFRKEGQNVTLSCEQNLNHDAMYWYRQDPGQGLRLIYYSQIVNDFQKGDIAEGYSVSREKKESFPLTVTSAQKNPTAFYLCASSTGRKNIQYFGAGTRLSVL.

This clonotype was detected ten times or more. The genes are TRBV20-1 and TRBJ1-5; 9 positions match TRBD1. The V gene end was trimmed by 5 bases and the J gene end by 1 base; junction bases not matched to a gene: 6. The CDR3 consists of 15 residues. CDR1 and CDR2 (germline): DFQATT, SNEGSKA (reference sequence). The CDR3 nucleotides are TGCAGTGCTTGGGACAGGGTAGGGAGCAATCAGCCCCAGCATTTT. Amino acid sequence: CSAWDRVGSNQPQHF.

The chain recombines TRBV12-3 or TRBV12-4 with TRBJ1-2; 8 bases agree with TRBD1. The length of the CDR3 is 15 residues. The V gene end was trimmed by 5 bases and the J gene end by 0 bases; junction bases not matched to a gene: 5. Here the CDR3 DNA reads TGTGCCAGCAGTCTATGGACAGGGCCTAACTATGGCTACACCTTC. This codes for CASSLWTGPNYGYTF.

This clonotype was recorded many times. V and J are TRBV19 and TRBJ1-1; perhaps TRBD1 as D (6 bases). The germline V and J ends were trimmed by 3 bases and 5 bases, with 19 bases remaining between them. Germline CDR1 is LNHDA and CDR2 is SQIVND (reference sequence). CDR3 length: 16 amino acids. DNA of the CDR3: TGTGCCAGTAGTATTGGGGGCGCAGGTTCGGGGACTGAAGCTTTCTTT. Protein: CASSIGGAGSGTEAFF.

In this sample, this clonotype turned up many times. This CDR3 reads CASSLVGTSGLSSYNEQFF. The CDR3 DNA reads as TGTGCCAGCAGCTTAGTGGGGACTAGCGGACTCAGCTCCTACAATGAGCAGTTCTTC. V is TRBV7-2 and J is TRBJ2-1, with 11 bases lining up with TRBD2. Germline V gives CDR1 SGHTA, CDR2 FQGNSA. This CDR3 spans 19 amino acids. V lost 1 base and J lost 0; bases outside the gene matches: 8. Full variable domain (outside the CDR3, taken from reference TRBV7-2 and TRBJ2-1): GAGVSQSPSNKVTEKGKDVELRCDPISGHTALYWYRQSLGQGLEFLIYFQGNSAPDKSGLPSDRFSAERTGGSVSTLTIQRTQQEDSAVYLCASSLVGTSGLSSYNEQFFGPGTRLTVL.

This clonotype came up many times. This chain uses TRBV3-1 with TRBJ1-1; 10 nucleotides agree with TRBD1. The CDR3 is 15 amino acids. The germline V gene has CDR1 LGHDT and CDR2 YNNKEL (reference sequence). Trimming took 2 bases from V and 5 from J; bases not matched to a gene: 5. The DNA of the CDR3 is TGTGCCAGCAGCCAATCGACAGGGGGCCGAACTGAAGCTTTCTTT. Amino acid sequence: CASSQSTGGRTEAFF.

The chain combines TRBV6-6 with TRBJ1-1; weak D call: TRBD1 (6 bases). CDR1 MNHNY and CDR2 SVGAGI come from the germline V gene (reference sequence). The ends were cut back, 0 bases at V and 1 base at J, with 33 bases in the middle. The CDR3 totals 23 residues. The CDR3 DNA reads as TGTGCCAGCAGTTACTCTGTTATGTCGATCCCGGGGCGTATAAGGGGGGAGAACACTGAAGCTTTCTTT. Protein sequence: CASSYSVMSIPGRIRGENTEAFF.